These 19 T cell receptor beta chains share one sample of origin, sequenced in a study of technical replicates of blood from a handful of donors. Some clones are missing from TCRdb's copy, which holds only in-frame ones; the method was immunoSEQ multiplex PCR. The sample holds roughly 93,000 clones; roughly 96% are singletons and the top ten take approximately 0.26%. The sequencing input was T cells isolated from PBMCs. The origin of the receptors is a human donor in good health.

The gene calls are TRBV19 and TRBJ1-1; no reliable D call. Trimming removed 5 bases from V and 3 bases from J, with 10 bases in between. The germline V gene has CDR1 LNHDA and CDR2 SQIVND (reference sequence). The CDR3 sequence is 13 residues long. CDR3 nucleotides: TGTGCCAGTAGTTCCAACACGTACACTGAAGCTTTCTTT. Translation gives CASSSNTYTEAFF.

This rearrangement joins TRBV6-4 to TRBJ2-3, with TRBD2 as a possible D gene (6 bases). V was pared by 2 bases and J by 0 bases, with 12 bases between. The CDR3 has 16 amino acids. Germline V gene lookup returns CDR1 MRHNA and CDR2 SNTAGT. CDR3 DNA sequence: TGTGCCAGCAGTGACGAAGCTAGCGTTAGCACAGATACGCAGTATTTT. It specifies CASSDEASVSTDTQYF.

The genes are TRBV4-1 and TRBJ1-3; 9 bases are a match to TRBD1. The CDR3 contains 18 residues. V lost 3 bases, J lost 5 bases, and 14 bases stayed unmatched. In germline, CDR1 is MGHRA, CDR2 YSYEKL. Written as DNA, the CDR3 is TGCGCCAGCAGCCAGATCCTGTTCCGGGGACAGGGAAGAAACACCATATATTTT. Translated: CASSQILFRGQGRNTIYF.

The rearrangement uses TRBV27 and TRBJ2-2, with unresolved D. The CDR3 has 18 amino acids. V was trimmed by 7 bases and J by 4 bases, leaving 25 bases between them. Germline lookup yields CDR1 MNHEY and CDR2 SMNVEV (reference sequence). This CDR3 reads CASTTIVPDFVGTGELFF. The CDR3, as DNA: TGTGCCAGCACCACAATCGTCCCCGACTTTGTGGGCACCGGGGAGCTGTTTTTT.

This clone was counted only a few times. This chain connects TRBV5-1 to TRBJ2-5; D unresolved. V lost 5 bases and J 5 bases, leaving 7 bases between the germline ends. The CDR3 has 11 amino acids. CDR1 and CDR2 (germline): SGHRS, YFSETQ. CDR3 DNA sequence: TGCGCCAGCAGGGAGATGGAGACCCAGTACTTC. Protein: CASREMETQYF.

This chain uses TRBV28 with TRBJ2-5; no clear D gene. V dropped 2 bases and J dropped 5 bases, with 3 bases sitting between them. CDR3 length: 11 amino acids. Germline CDR1 MDHEN, CDR2 SYDVKM. The CDR3 DNA follows: TGTGCCAGCAGTTTACGGGAGACCCAGTACTTC. Translated, it gives CASSLRETQYF. Filled out from reference TRBV28 and TRBJ2-5, the complete variable domain reads DVKVTQSSRYLVKRTGEKVFLECVQDMDHENMFWYRQDPGLGLRLIYFSYDVKMKEKGDIPEGYSVSREKKERFSLILESASTNQTSMYLCASSLRETQYFGPGTRLLVL.

The chain uses TRBV28 and TRBJ2-6, with D possibly being TRBD1 (5 bases). The germline V gene has CDR1 MDHEN and CDR2 SYDVKM. V lost 3 bases, J lost 0 bases, and 18 bases lay in between. There are 19 residues in the CDR3. The CDR3 DNA reads as TGTGCCAGCAGTTTTGGGCTGGGGCAGTCTCTCTCTGGGGCCAACGTCCTGACTTTC. Translating it yields CASSFGLGQSLSGANVLTF.

This sequence joins TRBV7-9 and TRBJ2-3; D remains ambiguous. Germline V lookup: CDR1 SEHNR, CDR2 FQNEAQ (reference sequence). V was trimmed by 6 bases and J by 0 bases, leaving 10 bases between them. The CDR3 spans 14 residues. The CDR3 bases are TGTGCCAGCAGATTTTCGGGTAGCACAGATACGCAGTATTTT. It yields the protein CASRFSGSTDTQYF.

In this sample, this clone turned up once. The CDR3 spells CASSLLTGQGPPDTQYF. The CDR3 DNA is TGTGCCAGCAGCTTATTAACGGGCCAGGGCCCTCCAGATACGCAGTATTTT. The rearrangement uses TRBV5-4 and TRBJ2-3; D is possibly TRBD1 (5 bases). This CDR3 spans 17 amino acids. Germline loops: CDR1 SGHNT, CDR2 YYREEE (reference sequence). Trimming stripped 2 bases from V and 4 bases from J, with 20 bases between.

The genes are TRBV9 and TRBJ2-1; TRBD2 matches at 10 bases. The germline V gene encodes CDR1 SGDLS and CDR2 YYNGEE. The CDR3 extends over 15 amino acids. The junction had 5 bases not matched to a gene; V was cut back by 3 bases and J by 5 bases. CDR3 sequence: CASSALAGANNEQFF. The CDR3 bases are TGTGCCAGCAGCGCGCTAGCGGGGGCGAACAATGAGCAGTTCTTC.

The chain has TRBV9 and TRBJ2-7, with 10 nucleotides matching TRBD1. V was clipped by 4 bases and J by 4 bases; unmatched bases: 2. This CDR3 contains 13 residues. CDR1 SGDLS and CDR2 YYNGEE come from the germline V gene. The DNA of the CDR3 is TGTGCCAGCAGCCGGGACAGGGGATACGAGCAGTACTTC. This sequence encodes CASSRDRGYEQYF.

The chain uses TRBV6-6 and TRBJ2-1; 9 bases line up with TRBD2. With V trimmed by 6 bases and J by 3 bases, 9 bases remained unmatched. CDR3 length equals 16 residues. Germline values: CDR1 MNHNY, CDR2 SVGAGI (reference sequence). This CDR3 reads CASSSLAGSLYNEQFF. In DNA, the CDR3 is TGTGCCAGCAGCTCCCTAGCGGGGAGTCTCTACAATGAGCAGTTCTTC.

The rearrangement uses TRBV10-3 and TRBJ2-7, with TRBD2 matching 10 bases. Germline V CDR1 and CDR2: ENHRY, SYGVKD. This CDR3 has 15 amino acids. Unmatched junction bases numbered 11, after V lost 5 bases and J lost 7 bases. CDR3 region: CAISNQTSGQREQYF. In DNA, the CDR3 is TGTGCCATCAGTAATCAGACTAGCGGGCAACGGGAGCAGTACTTC.

This clone appeared once. The genes are TRBV7-2 and TRBJ1-2, with TRBD1 matching over 8 bases. The CDR3 spans 16 residues. Germline V gene data show CDR1 as SGHTA and CDR2 as FQGNSA. The trim removed 0 bases at V and 4 bases at J, leaving 7 bases unmatched. The CDR3 bases are TGTGCCAGCAGCTTAGCCCCGGCAGGGGGCATCTATGGCTACACCTTC. It codes for CASSLAPAGGIYGYTF.

The chain links TRBV13 to TRBJ2-1; the D gene is possibly TRBD1 (6 bases). This CDR3 is built from 22 residues. Germline lookup yields CDR1 PRHDT and CDR2 FYEKMQ (reference sequence). Trimming took off 5 bases at V and 8 bases at J, with 40 bases between the two ends. CDR3 sequence reads: CASSADRFDPSTMSSSMDEQFF. The CDR3 DNA is TGTGCCAGCAGCGCCGACAGGTTCGACCCCTCTACAATGAGCAGTTCTATGGATGAGCAGTTCTTC.

CDR3 bases: TGCGCCAGCAGCACGGGACAGCTAGAAGAGACCCAGTACTTC. Its protein product is CASSTGQLEETQYF. The V gene is TRBV5-1, the J gene TRBJ2-5; 7 nucleotides align to TRBD1. J lost 3 bases, V lost 4 bases, and 6 bases had no gene match. This CDR3 is 14 amino acids long. Germline CDR1 reads SGHRS; CDR2 reads YFSETQ.

The rearrangement links TRBV5-4 to TRBJ2-3; D perhaps matches TRBD2 (6 bases). Germline CDR1 SGHNT, CDR2 YYREEE (reference sequence). The CDR3 runs 14 residues. The V and J ends lost 0 bases and 1 base respectively, with 6 bases between them. Written as DNA, the CDR3 is TGTGCCAGCAGCTTGGCTAGCGGCACAGATACGCAGTATTTT. As protein: CASSLASGTDTQYF.

The chain links TRBV27 to TRBJ1-2; D is unclear. The V and J ends lost 5 bases and 5 bases respectively, with 12 bases between them. Germline CDR1 is MNHEY and CDR2 is SMNVEV (reference sequence). The CDR3 consists of 13 residues. As DNA, the CDR3 is TGTGCCAGCAGTCTCCCGGGATTTTATGGCTACACCTTC. Residues: CASSLPGFYGYTF.

Notes on this clone: At one boundary the junction diverges from the germline segment, which might be a read error. The V and J genes are TRBV25-1 and TRBJ2-5, with 7 bases identical to TRBD1. Germline V gene lookup returns CDR1 MGHDK and CDR2 SYGVNS. The CDR3 contains 18 residues. The CDR3 is CASCEGRGGARAMETQYF. The CDR3 DNA reads TGTGCCAGCTGTGAAGGACGAGGGGGCGCGAGGGCAATGGAGACCCAGTACTTC.